This entry lists 11 T cell receptor beta chains sequenced from one sample in a study of shared clonotypes between healthy human individuals. Method: immunoSEQ multiplex PCR; TCRdb's copy keeps in-frame clones and lacks some. The table lists 2 million to 2.5 million clones, less than 95% of them singletons. The material sequenced was naive CD4+ T cells from PBMCs. Regarding subset: CD45RA+ positively selected. The receptors originated from a man between 18 and 29 years old in good health. Some clones in this sample may be carry-over from other donors' samples.

The sample holds one count of this clone. The chain carries TRBV6-1 and TRBJ1-1; D call uncertain. The length of the CDR3 is 14 residues. V dropped 1 base and J dropped 4 bases, with 10 bases sitting between them. Per the germline V gene, CDR1 is MNHNS and CDR2 is SASEGT. The CDR3 DNA reads as TGTGCCAGCAGTGAAGGGACGGCGGGCACTGAAGCTTTCTTT. Translating gives CASSEGTAGTEAFF.

The V call is TRBV30, the J call TRBJ1-5; 9 bases fit TRBD1. CDR1 GTSNPN and CDR2 SVGIG come from the germline V gene (reference sequence). The J segment lost 4 bases and the V segment lost 5 bases, leaving 3 bases of the junction unmatched. The length of the CDR3 is 13 residues. DNA of the CDR3: TGTGCCTGGGGGACAGGGCCAAATCAGCCCCAGCATTTT. Translating it yields CAWGTGPNQPQHF.

This clone was found once. The chain is built from TRBV2 and TRBJ1-2, with D possibly matching TRBD1 (5 bases). Trimming cost V 7 bases and J 7 bases, with 19 bases left between them. CDR1 SNHLY and CDR2 FYNNEI come from the germline V gene. CDR3 length equals 14 residues. CDR3 nucleotides: TGTGCCAGCACGACAATCGTAGGGGTTCCTGGCTACACCTTC. This codes for CASTTIVGVPGYTF.

V usage is TRBV7-8 and J usage is TRBJ1-5; 7 bases agree with TRBD1. CDR3 length: 16 amino acids. Germline values: CDR1 SGHVS, CDR2 FQNEAQ. V trimming: 4 bases; J trimming: 7 bases; junction bases outside the gene matches: 13. The CDR3 reads CASSSGNRGLGQPQHF. DNA of the CDR3: TGTGCCAGCAGCTCCGGGAACAGGGGACTCGGGCAGCCCCAGCATTTT.

The chain links TRBV7-9 to TRBJ2-5, with 7 bases aligning to TRBD2. The germline V gene has CDR1 SEHNR and CDR2 FQNEAQ (reference sequence). V was clipped by 5 bases and J by 1 base; unmatched bases: 4. The CDR3 loop spans 14 amino acids. The CDR3 spells CASSPLAVQETQYF. The CDR3 region has the DNA TGTGCCAGCAGCCCCCTAGCGGTCCAAGAGACCCAGTACTTC. The full variable domain, its missing parts supplied by reference TRBV7-9 and TRBJ2-5, is DTGVSQNPRHKITKRGQNVTFRCDPISEHNRLYWYRQTLGQGPEFLTYFQNEAQLEKSRLLSDRFSAERPKGSFSTLEIQRTEQGDSAMYLCASSPLAVQETQYFGPGTRLLVL.

CDR3 bases: TGTGCCAGCAGTGGGGGGTTGCGGGACTACAATGAGCAGTTCTTC. This gives the protein CASSGGLRDYNEQFF. The chain uses TRBV25-1 and TRBJ2-1, with a weak D call TRBD2 (6 bases). The ends were cut back, 4 bases at V and 3 bases at J, with 13 bases in the middle. Per the germline V gene, CDR1 is MGHDK and CDR2 is SYGVNS. This CDR3 has 15 amino acids.

Concerning this clone itself: The same CDR3 is also encoded by other DNA sequences in this sample. The chain carries TRBV5-1 and TRBJ2-3, with D possibly TRBD1 on 6 matching bases. The CDR3 spans 14 residues. Germline CDR1 reads SGHRS; CDR2 reads YFSETQ. Trimming left V 3 bases short and J 2 bases short, with 10 bases between. The CDR3 loop is CASSSQGFTDTQYF. The CDR3 DNA sequence: TGCGCCAGCAGCTCACAGGGTTTCACAGATACGCAGTATTTT.

V usage is TRBV19 and J usage is TRBJ1-4, with D hard to call. Trimming removed 7 bases from V and 4 bases from J, with 16 bases in between. The CDR3 is made up of 15 amino acids. CDR1 is LNHDA and CDR2 is SQIVND in the germline V gene (reference sequence). CDR3 amino acids: CASTPSVAFNEKLFF. Here the CDR3 DNA reads TGTGCCAGTACCCCAAGCGTCGCCTTTAATGAAAAACTGTTTTTT.

The chain carries TRBV2 and TRBJ2-7, with TRBD2 identical over 11 bases. The germline V gene encodes CDR1 SNHLY and CDR2 FYNNEI. J lost 2 bases, V lost 6 bases, and 6 bases had no gene match. The CDR3 contains 15 residues. DNA of the CDR3: TGTGCCAGCAGCCTGGGGACTAGCGGAACCTACGAGCAGTACTTC. Protein sequence: CASSLGTSGTYEQYF.

This clone was observed a single time. V gene TRBV18 combines with J gene TRBJ1-5; D ambiguous. CDR1 and CDR2 (germline): KGHSH, LQKENI. The CDR3 contains 15 residues. Between the trimmed V and J ends, which lost 2 bases and 0 bases, there was a span of 8 bases. The chain's CDR3 is CASSPTPFSNQPQHF. CDR3 DNA: TGTGCCAGCTCACCAACCCCTTTTAGCAATCAGCCCCAGCATTTT.

This sequence joins TRBV28 and TRBJ2-5, with a weak D call TRBD2 (5 bases). Deletions cut 4 bases from V and 5 bases from J, with 11 bases between. From germline, CDR1 is MDHEN and CDR2 SYDVKM. CDR3 size: 13 residues. The CDR3 protein is CASSYGVGETQYF. The CDR3 DNA sequence: TGTGCCAGCAGTTACGGGGTCGGGGAGACCCAGTACTTC.